Shown below are 15 T cell receptor beta chains from a single sample sequenced in a study of graft-versus-host responses after intestinal transplantation. No antigen has been assigned to these receptors. The assay was immunoSEQ multiplex PCR, and TCRdb's table has in-frame clones only and misses some. Of under 90,000 clones in the sample, around 90% are singletons; the top ten hold just under 0.35%. The sample in question was unstimulated CD4+ T cells sorted from spleen or lymph node cells, obtained before transplant. Every receptor here comes from a human donor who was the organ donor for an intestinal transplant.

The chain carries TRBV5-4 and TRBJ2-7; D gene uncertain. The CDR3 extends over 12 amino acids. Trimming stripped 2 bases from V and 4 bases from J, with 7 bases between. The germline V gene has CDR1 SGHNT and CDR2 YYREEE (reference sequence). The CDR3 coding sequence is TGTGCCAGCAGCTTATCGACATACGAGCAGTACTTC. It specifies CASSLSTYEQYF.

As to this clone: A read error may produce the germline difference seen at one junction end. The chain has TRBV11-1 and TRBJ2-5; 12 bases map to TRBD2. This CDR3 comprises 16 residues. Germline CDR1 reads SGHAT; CDR2 reads FQDESV (reference sequence). CDR3 amino acids: CASRLGLAGGHETQYF. As DNA, the CDR3 is TGTGCCAGCAGATTAGGGCTAGCGGGGGGGCACGAGACCCAGTACTTC.

This chain connects TRBV5-4 to TRBJ1-2; D uncertain. Deletions cut 0 bases from V and 7 bases from J, with 7 bases between. CDR1 and CDR2 from the germline V gene are SGHNT and YYREEE (reference sequence). There are 12 residues in the CDR3. The CDR3 DNA reads TGTGCCAGCAGCTTGGCACTTGGTGGCTACACCTTC. Translation gives CASSLALGGYTF.

The chain carries TRBV30 and TRBJ2-7, with 12 bases aligning to TRBD2. J gave up 7 bases and V 3 bases, and 7 bases lay outside the gene matches. Germline CDR1 and CDR2: GTSNPN and SVGIG (reference sequence). The CDR3 totals 14 residues. The CDR3 DNA sequence: TGTGCCTGGAGGCTAGCGGGGGGGCCGGGAGAGCAGTACTTC. Protein: CAWRLAGGPGEQYF. The complete variable domain, with remaining parts taken from reference TRBV30 and TRBJ2-7, reads SQTIHQWPATLVQPVGSPLSLECTVEGTSNPNLYWYRQAAGRGLQLLFYSVGIGQISSEVPQNLSASRPQDRQFILSSKKLLLSDSGFYLCAWRLAGGPGEQYFGPGTRLTVT.

This clone was seen only once. The chain recombines TRBV19 with TRBJ2-1; 8 bases map to TRBD1. The CDR3 totals 15 residues. Trimming took 6 bases from V and 0 from J; bases not matched to a gene: 4. Looked up from germline, CDR1 is LNHDA and CDR2 is SQIVND (reference sequence). The CDR3 DNA reads TGTGCCAGTAGCCGACAGGGGACCTCCTACAATGAGCAGTTCTTC. It specifies CASSRQGTSYNEQFF.

The gene calls are TRBV5-4 and TRBJ2-7, with 8 bases fitting TRBD1. The CDR3 totals 15 residues. The junction had 9 bases not matched to a gene; V was cut back by 4 bases and J by 3 bases. The germline CDR1 and CDR2 sequences are SGHNT and YYREEE (reference sequence). The CDR3 DNA reads TGTGCCAGCAGCCCCACCCCGGGACAGGACTACGAGCAGTACTTC. As protein: CASSPTPGQDYEQYF.

CDR3 sequence: CASSISQGETGELFF. The CDR3 nucleotides read TGTGCCAGTAGTATTTCCCAGGGGGAAACCGGGGAGCTGTTTTTT. The chain has TRBV19 and TRBJ2-2; 7 nucleotides agree with TRBD1. The V segment lost 3 bases and the J segment 5 bases; nucleotides outside the gene matches: 6. Germline CDR1 reads LNHDA; CDR2 reads SQIVND (reference sequence). This CDR3 is 15 amino acids long.

The chain's CDR3 is CASSPRENTEAFF. The CDR3 nucleotides are TGCGCCAGCAGCCCCCGGGAAAACACTGAAGCTTTCTTT. The chain recombines TRBV5-1 with TRBJ1-1; D unclear. Germline CDR1 and CDR2: SGHRS and YFSETQ. This CDR3 contains 13 residues. V was trimmed by 4 bases and J by 2 bases, leaving 9 bases between them.

The genes are TRBV4-2 and TRBJ2-7, with 14 positions matching TRBD2. The CDR3 covers 17 residues. The V gene's germline CDR1 is LGHNA and CDR2 YNFKEQ. Trimming took 4 bases from V and 2 from J; bases not matched to a gene: 7. CDR3 region: CASSRSQGLAGAYEQYF. CDR3 coding DNA: TGTGCCAGCAGCCGAAGCCAGGGACTAGCGGGAGCCTACGAGCAGTACTTC.

The chain has TRBV6-1 and TRBJ1-5; D uncertain. This CDR3 spans 13 amino acids. V lost 6 bases to trimming and J lost 10 bases, with 16 bases between them. Germline values: CDR1 MNHNS, CDR2 SASEGT. The CDR3 sequence is CASRQLTGQPQHF. In DNA, the CDR3 is TGTGCCAGCAGGCAACTGACGGGTCAACCCCAGCATTTT.

Comment on this clone: Other DNA sequences in this sample translate to the same CDR3. The chain couples TRBV6-1 to TRBJ1-1, with TRBD1 matching 8 bases. In germline, CDR1 is MNHNS, CDR2 SASEGT. This CDR3 has 12 amino acids. V lost 2 bases, J lost 14 bases, and 7 bases stayed unmatched. CDR3 coding DNA: TGTGCCAGCAGTGAAACAGGGGGTGATGGCTTCTTT. Translated, it gives CASSETGGDGFF.

V and J are TRBV25-1 and TRBJ1-4; D unresolved. Germline-derived CDR1 and CDR2 are MGHDK and SYGVNS. V was trimmed by 3 bases and J by 3 bases, leaving 8 bases between them. CDR3 length equals 14 residues. This CDR3 is CASSDQWPNEKLFF. In DNA, the CDR3 is TGTGCCAGCAGTGATCAGTGGCCTAATGAAAAACTGTTTTTT.

The chain joins TRBV5-4 to TRBJ2-2, with 9 positions matching TRBD2. J was trimmed by 0 bases and V by 5 bases; bases with no gene match: 5. CDR1 is SGHNT and CDR2 is YYREEE in the germline V gene (reference sequence). The CDR3 is made up of 16 amino acids. The CDR3 sequence is CASRRASGTNTGELFF. The CDR3 region has the DNA TGTGCCAGCAGGCGGGCTAGCGGGACGAACACCGGGGAGCTGTTTTTT.

V gene TRBV2 combines with J gene TRBJ1-5; 7 nucleotides line up with TRBD1. This CDR3 contains 14 residues. Trimming cost V 5 bases and J 3 bases; bases outside gene matches: 4. Germline V CDR1 and CDR2: SNHLY, FYNNEI. The CDR3 sequence: CASSRDSTNQPQHF. The CDR3 coding sequence is TGTGCCAGCAGTCGGGACAGCACCAATCAGCCCCAGCATTTT.

This rearrangement joins TRBV5-4 to TRBJ2-3, with 12 positions matching TRBD2. Germline-derived CDR1 and CDR2 are SGHNT and YYREEE (reference sequence). J lost 4 bases, V lost 0 bases, and 0 bases had no gene match. This CDR3 region has 15 residues. Here the CDR3 reads CASSLGLAGADTQYF. The CDR3 coding sequence is TGTGCCAGCAGCTTGGGACTAGCGGGGGCAGATACGCAGTATTTT.